The 12 T cell receptor beta chains below all came from one sample that was sequenced in a study of CD8+CD57+ T cells in acquired aplastic anemia. Genomic DNA constituted the template upon which TCR beta VDJ and CDR3 profiling was performed. Using its own MiXCR run on the reads, TCRdb lists one record per CDR3 protein. This sample has around 200,000 distinct CDR3 sequences; roughly 50% occur once, and the top ten carry over 10%. Individuals selected for sequencing had exhibited CD8+CD57+ cell expansion on flow cytometry. Sequenced sample: sorted CD4+, CD8+, or CD8+CD57+ T cells (not recorded which) from PBMCs. These TCRs come from a human donor with aplastic anemia.

The chain has TRBV24-1 and TRBJ2-7, with D perhaps matching TRBD1 (6 bases). V lost 3 bases, J lost 4 bases, and 18 bases lay in between. This CDR3 region has 16 residues. The germline V gene has CDR1 KGHDR and CDR2 SFDVKD. CDR3 amino acids: CATSDGYPGRGYEQYF. CDR3 in DNA: TGTGCCACCAGTGATGGGTATCCGGGCAGGGGATACGAGCAGTACTTC.

The rearrangement joins TRBV6-1 to TRBJ2-5, with 11 positions matching TRBD2. Looked up from germline, CDR1 is MNHNS and CDR2 is SASEGT. The length of the CDR3 is 16 residues. V shed 4 bases, J shed 2 bases, and the junction held 6 bases outside the gene matches. The CDR3 nucleotides are TGTGCCAGCAGTGGACTAGCGGGGAGCCCTCAAGAGACCCAGTACTTC. This codes for CASSGLAGSPQETQYF.

This clonotype occurred many times. The V gene is TRBV7-3, the J gene TRBJ2-1; the match to TRBD1 covers 9 bases. CDR1 is SGHTA and CDR2 is FQGTGA in the germline V gene. The CDR3 totals 15 residues. Trimming at V came to 6 bases and at J to 2 bases, leaving 5 bases not matched to a gene. In nucleotides, the CDR3 is TGTGCCAGCAGTCTGAGACAGGGGGCCTACAATGAGCAGTTCTTC. It is translated as CASSLRQGAYNEQFF.

Comment on this clonotype: A clone one base away is much larger, so this may be a read error. J is TRBJ2-3 and V is TRBV5-1; D remains unclear. This CDR3 comprises 13 residues. CDR1 is SGHRS and CDR2 is YFSETQ in the germline V gene. The DNA for the CDR3 is TGCGCCAGCAGCTTGGACCTCAAAGGTACGCATTATTTT. Its protein product is CASSLDLKGTHYF.

This chain connects TRBV5-1 to TRBJ1-6; D not resolved. CDR3 length: 15 amino acids. Trimming removed 0 bases at V and 10 bases at J, with 14 bases between. CDR1 is SGHRS, CDR2 YFSETQ, per germline. The CDR3 loop is CASSLAGSQYSPLHF. The CDR3 nucleotides read TGCGCCAGCAGCTTGGCCGGTAGTCAATACTCACCCCTCCACTTT.

The chain uses TRBV29-1 and TRBJ1-1; D gene uncertain. Germline V gives CDR1 SQVTM, CDR2 ANQGSEA. The CDR3 spans 14 residues. The V and J ends lost 2 bases and 0 bases respectively, with 10 bases between them. CDR3: CSVEKVLMNTEAFF. The CDR3, as DNA: TGCAGCGTTGAAAAGGTTCTCATGAACACTGAAGCTTTCTTT.

V and J are TRBV2 and TRBJ2-7; TRBD1 agrees at 7 bases. V dropped 4 bases and J dropped 1; count of bases not matched to a gene: 4. The length of the CDR3 is 14 residues. Germline CDR1 SNHLY, CDR2 FYNNEI. The CDR3 loop is CASSGQGSSYEQYF. The CDR3 bases are TGTGCCAGCAGTGGACAGGGAAGTTCCTACGAGCAGTACTTC.

This clonotype was observed at least ten times. V gene TRBV29-1 combines with J gene TRBJ1-2; TRBD1 is a possible D gene (5 bases). This CDR3 spans 11 amino acids. Trimming stripped 7 bases from V and 7 bases from J, with 13 bases between. Germline values: CDR1 SQVTM, CDR2 ANQGSEA. Here the CDR3 reads CSESQGGGYTF. CDR3 bases: TGCAGCGAGAGTCAGGGTGGTGGCTACACCTTC.

At least ten counts were recorded for this clonotype. The chain links TRBV2 to TRBJ1-3; D is perhaps TRBD1 (5 bases). The CDR3 extends over 15 amino acids. The V gene lost 5 bases and the J gene lost 0 bases, with 11 bases spanning the gap. CDR1 is SNHLY and CDR2 is FYNNEI in the germline V gene. The CDR3 region is CASSPGLHSGNTIYF. The CDR3 region has the DNA TGTGCCAGCAGTCCGGGACTGCACTCTGGAAACACCATATATTTT.

This clonotype came up a few times. The chain uses TRBV7-9 and TRBJ1-2; D is unclear. V shed 1 base and J shed 2 bases, with 8 bases lying between them. CDR3 length equals 14 residues. From germline, CDR1 is SEHNR and CDR2 FQNEAQ (reference sequence). This chain's CDR3 is CASSLEVSNYGYTF. The CDR3 coding sequence is TGTGCCAGCAGCTTAGAGGTCTCAAACTATGGCTACACCTTC. Complete variable domain (other parts from reference TRBV7-9 and TRBJ1-2): DTGVSQNPRHKITKRGQNVTFRCDPISEHNRLYWYRQTLGQGPEFLTYFQNEAQLEKSRLLSDRFSAERPKGSFSTLEIQRTEQGDSAMYLCASSLEVSNYGYTFGSGTRLTVV.

At least ten counts were recorded for this clonotype. DNA for the CDR3: TGTGCCAGCACCAGACAGGGCACAGGGGCCAACGTCCTGACTTTC. Protein: CASTRQGTGANVLTF. The chain uses TRBV2 and TRBJ2-6, with 7 bases that match TRBD1. V trimming: 7 bases; J trimming: 4 bases; junction bases outside the gene matches: 7. CDR1 and CDR2 from the germline V gene are SNHLY and FYNNEI. This CDR3 has 15 amino acids.

The chain combines TRBV24-1 with TRBJ1-6; no firm D call. The V and J ends lost 5 bases and 2 bases respectively, with 21 bases between them. The CDR3 is 19 amino acids. Germline V gives CDR1 KGHDR, CDR2 SFDVKD. The CDR3 loop is CATSAPGGRETPYNSPLHF. Written as DNA, the CDR3 is TGTGCCACCAGTGCGCCGGGAGGACGGGAGACCCCCTATAATTCACCCCTCCACTTT.